This T cell receptor beta chain originates from a study of tumour-infiltrating T cells in Burkitt lymphoma. As for the study in general: Overall and progression-free survival were predicted by productive clonality.

Produced via immunoSEQ multiplex PCR; TCRdb's table is partial and in-frame only. The data show around 13,000 clones, 85% seen once. V was pared by 5 bases and J by 4 bases, with 15 bases between. The CDR3 is made up of 14 amino acids. Germline values: CDR1 SGHRS, CDR2 YFSETQ. This receptor was taken from a human donor with diffuse large B-cell lymphoma. V gene TRBV5-1 combines with J gene TRBJ1-1; the D is unclear. Material: tumor tissue. The CDR3 DNA reads TGCGCCAGCAGGTCCAACGGGGTTGGCACTGAAGCTTTCTTT. Translating gives CASRSNGVGTEAFF. Looking up the rest from reference TRBV5-1 and TRBJ1-1 gives the full variable domain: KAGVTQTPRYLIKTRGQQVTLSCSPISGHRSVSWYQQTPGQGLQFLFEYFSETQRNKGNFPGRFSGRQFSNSRSEMNVSTLELGDSALYLCASRSNGVGTEAFFGQGTRLTVV.